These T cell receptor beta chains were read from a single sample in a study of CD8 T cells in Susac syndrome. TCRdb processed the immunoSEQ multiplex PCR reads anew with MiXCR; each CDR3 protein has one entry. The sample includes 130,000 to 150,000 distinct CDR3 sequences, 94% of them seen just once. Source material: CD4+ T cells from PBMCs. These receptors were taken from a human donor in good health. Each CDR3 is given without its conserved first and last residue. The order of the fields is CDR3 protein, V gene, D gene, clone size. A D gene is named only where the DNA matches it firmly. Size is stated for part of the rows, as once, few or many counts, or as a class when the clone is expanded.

CDR3aa: SAEDRVNTGELF
v_gene: TRBV20-1
d_gene: TRBD1
abundance: NA

CDR3aa: ASHADEKLF
v_gene: TRBV2
d_gene: NA
abundance: NA

CDR3aa: ASRISMGGSGELF
v_gene: TRBV2
d_gene: NA
abundance: NA

CDR3aa: ASTPWETQY
v_gene: TRBV2
d_gene: NA
abundance: NA

CDR3aa: SARVLGASGTTGKQY
v_gene: TRBV20-1
d_gene: NA
abundance: NA

CDR3aa: SARDPATSNTGELF
v_gene: TRBV20-1
d_gene: NA
abundance: NA

CDR3aa: ASTLQGMNTEAF
v_gene: TRBV2
d_gene: TRBD1
abundance: NA

CDR3aa: SERTGPGTEAF
v_gene: TRBV29-1
d_gene: TRBD1
abundance: NA

CDR3aa: AISEFSGTTGELF
v_gene: TRBV10-3
d_gene: TRBD2
abundance: NA

CDR3aa: AWSAKLAGAQNTGELF
v_gene: TRBV30
d_gene: TRBD2
abundance: once

CDR3aa: SAPRTSAGELF
v_gene: TRBV20-1
d_gene: NA
abundance: NA

CDR3aa: ASSVPSTDTQY
v_gene: TRBV10-2
d_gene: NA
abundance: NA

CDR3aa: ASSYRESTYEQY
v_gene: TRBV5-1
d_gene: NA
abundance: NA

CDR3aa: ASSFGGSNEKLF
v_gene: TRBV5-4
d_gene: NA
abundance: NA

CDR3aa: ASSPDGAGGYT
v_gene: TRBV27
d_gene: NA
abundance: NA

CDR3aa: ASSRAPSGSYEQY
v_gene: TRBV3-1
d_gene: TRBD2
abundance: NA

CDR3aa: ASSLDGASYEQY
v_gene: TRBV5-6
d_gene: NA
abundance: few

CDR3aa: ASSFGGADLTDTQY
v_gene: TRBV28
d_gene: NA
abundance: NA

CDR3aa: ASSPQLETQY
v_gene: TRBV5-1
d_gene: NA
abundance: NA

CDR3aa: ASRSWEGTQY
v_gene: TRBV28
d_gene: TRBD2
abundance: NA

CDR3aa: ASSSQFAYGYT
v_gene: TRBV25-1
d_gene: NA
abundance: NA

CDR3aa: ASSVGAIREAF
v_gene: TRBV9
d_gene: NA
abundance: NA

CDR3aa: ASLNPLYEQY
v_gene: TRBV6-1
d_gene: NA
abundance: NA

CDR3aa: ASSLGRDRRYNEQF
v_gene: TRBV5-1
d_gene: NA
abundance: NA